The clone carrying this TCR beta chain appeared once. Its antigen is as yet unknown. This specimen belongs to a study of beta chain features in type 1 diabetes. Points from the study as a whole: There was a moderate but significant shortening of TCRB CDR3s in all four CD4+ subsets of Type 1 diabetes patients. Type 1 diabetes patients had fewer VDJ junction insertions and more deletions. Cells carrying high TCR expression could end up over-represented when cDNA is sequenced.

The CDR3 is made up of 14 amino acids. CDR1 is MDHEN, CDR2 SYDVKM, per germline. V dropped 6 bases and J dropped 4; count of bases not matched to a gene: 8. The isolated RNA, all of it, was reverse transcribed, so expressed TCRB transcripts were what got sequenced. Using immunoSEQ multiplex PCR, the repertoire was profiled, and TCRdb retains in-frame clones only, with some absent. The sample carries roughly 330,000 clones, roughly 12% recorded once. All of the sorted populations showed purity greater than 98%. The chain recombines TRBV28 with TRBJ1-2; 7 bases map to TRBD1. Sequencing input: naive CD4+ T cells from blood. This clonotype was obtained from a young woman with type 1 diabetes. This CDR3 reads CASSPDRLGYGYTF. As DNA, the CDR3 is TGTGCCAGCAGCCCGGACAGGTTAGGCTATGGCTACACCTTC.